A selection of T cell receptor beta chains follows, all from one sample in a study of OX40 agonist ivuxolimab in advanced cancers. Measured with immunoSEQ multiplex PCR; TCRdb has only the in-frame clones, and not every one. Of 45,000 to 50,000 clones listed, 70% to 90% were seen once; the top ten hold about 12%. The input for sequencing was CD4+ or CD8+ T cells sorted from blood, taken in a trial of the OX40 agonist ivuxolimab. The receptors were sampled from an adult with an advanced solid tumor such as melanoma, head and neck, liver or kidney cancer. The CDR3 runs from the conserved cysteine through the conserved F or W. The order of the fields is V gene, clone size, J gene, D gene, CDR3 protein, CDR3 DNA. The D gene is left open where the match is weak. Not all rows give a size; the values are once, few, many and, for expanded clones, a class.

v_call: TRBV5-6
clone_size: NA
j_call: TRBJ1-5
d_call: NA
cdr3_aa: CASEAAWSNQPQHF
cdr3_nt: TGTGCCAGCGAAGCCGCATGGAGCAATCAGCCCCAGCATTTT

v_call: TRBV19
clone_size: NA
j_call: TRBJ2-1
d_call: TRBD2
cdr3_aa: CASSPTSGQYNEQFF
cdr3_nt: TGTGCCAGTAGCCCGACTAGCGGGCAATACAATGAGCAGTTCTTC

v_call: TRBV6-5
clone_size: once
j_call: TRBJ2-5
d_call: NA
cdr3_aa: CASSWGQGKTQYF
cdr3_nt: TGTGCCAGCAGTTGGGGGCAGGGCAAGACCCAGTACTTC

v_call: TRBV21-1
clone_size: NA
j_call: TRBJ2-7
d_call: NA
cdr3_aa: CASSTGTSGRYEQYF
cdr3_nt: TGTGCCAGCAGCACCGGGACTAGCGGGAGATACGAGCAGTACTTC

v_call: TRBV6-6
clone_size: NA
j_call: TRBJ2-6
d_call: NA
cdr3_aa: CASIGAVRAGANVLTF
cdr3_nt: TGTGCCAGCATAGGTGCGGTAAGGGCTGGGGCCAACGTCCTGACTTTC

v_call: TRBV5-1
clone_size: NA
j_call: TRBJ2-5
d_call: NA
cdr3_aa: CASSRKETQYF
cdr3_nt: TGCGCCAGCAGCCGCAAAGAGACCCAGTACTTC

v_call: TRBV29-1
clone_size: NA
j_call: TRBJ1-2
d_call: NA
cdr3_aa: CSVEVRGIRNYGYTF
cdr3_nt: TGCAGCGTTGAAGTGAGAGGAATAAGGAACTATGGCTACACCTTC

v_call: TRBV7-3
clone_size: NA
j_call: TRBJ2-2
d_call: TRBD2
cdr3_aa: CASSLTGTSGRAGELFF
cdr3_nt: TGTGCCAGCAGCTTGACCGGGACTAGCGGGAGGGCCGGGGAGCTGTTTTTT

v_call: TRBV4-1
clone_size: NA
j_call: TRBJ2-1
d_call: NA
cdr3_aa: CASSQGPTFEQFF
cdr3_nt: TGCGCCAGCAGCCAGGGACCAACATTCGAGCAGTTCTTC

v_call: TRBV7-9
clone_size: few
j_call: TRBJ2-2
d_call: NA
cdr3_aa: CASPGLVTGELFF
cdr3_nt: TGTGCCAGCCCCGGGCTGGTTACCGGGGAGCTGTTTTTT

v_call: TRBV27
clone_size: few
j_call: TRBJ1-1
d_call: NA
cdr3_aa: CASSDGTEAFF
cdr3_nt: TGTGCCAGCAGTGACGGCACTGAAGCTTTCTTT

v_call: TRBV6-6
clone_size: NA
j_call: TRBJ1-1
d_call: NA
cdr3_aa: CASSYSDTEAFF
cdr3_nt: TGTGCCAGCAGTTACTCCGACACTGAAGCTTTCTTT

v_call: TRBV6-5
clone_size: NA
j_call: TRBJ2-5
d_call: TRBD1
cdr3_aa: CASSSPWDSSVETQYF
cdr3_nt: TGTGCCAGCAGTTCGCCCTGGGACAGTTCCGTAGAGACCCAGTACTTC

v_call: TRBV7-9
clone_size: NA
j_call: TRBJ1-1
d_call: TRBD1
cdr3_aa: CASSGQGGGEAFF
cdr3_nt: TGTGCCAGCAGCGGACAGGGCGGAGGTGAAGCTTTCTTT

v_call: TRBV6-5
clone_size: NA
j_call: TRBJ2-7
d_call: NA
cdr3_aa: CASIVQTVKNEQYF
cdr3_nt: TGTGCCAGCATTGTACAGACAGTTAAAAACGAGCAGTACTTC

v_call: TRBV9
clone_size: NA
j_call: TRBJ1-6
d_call: NA
cdr3_aa: CASSVERYNSPLHF
cdr3_nt: TGTGCCAGCAGCGTAGAACGGTATAATTCACCCCTCCACTTT

v_call: TRBV9
clone_size: NA
j_call: TRBJ2-2
d_call: TRBD1
cdr3_aa: CASSLPRTGGTGELFF
cdr3_nt: TGTGCCAGCAGCCTCCCCCGGACAGGGGGCACCGGGGAGCTGTTTTTT

v_call: TRBV9
clone_size: NA
j_call: TRBJ2-3
d_call: TRBD2
cdr3_aa: CASSAPGLAGGPDTQYF
cdr3_nt: TGTGCCAGCAGCGCCCCGGGACTAGCGGGGGGGCCGGATACGCAGTATTTT

v_call: TRBV6-6
clone_size: NA
j_call: TRBJ1-4
d_call: NA
cdr3_aa: CASSPLLGEREKLFF
cdr3_nt: TGTGCCAGCAGTCCGCTGTTGGGGGAAAGGGAAAAACTGTTTTTT

v_call: TRBV7-6
clone_size: few
j_call: TRBJ2-7
d_call: NA
cdr3_aa: CASSLAGGRGGYEQYF
cdr3_nt: TGTGCCAGCAGCTTAGCGGGAGGCAGGGGGGGCTACGAGCAGTACTTC